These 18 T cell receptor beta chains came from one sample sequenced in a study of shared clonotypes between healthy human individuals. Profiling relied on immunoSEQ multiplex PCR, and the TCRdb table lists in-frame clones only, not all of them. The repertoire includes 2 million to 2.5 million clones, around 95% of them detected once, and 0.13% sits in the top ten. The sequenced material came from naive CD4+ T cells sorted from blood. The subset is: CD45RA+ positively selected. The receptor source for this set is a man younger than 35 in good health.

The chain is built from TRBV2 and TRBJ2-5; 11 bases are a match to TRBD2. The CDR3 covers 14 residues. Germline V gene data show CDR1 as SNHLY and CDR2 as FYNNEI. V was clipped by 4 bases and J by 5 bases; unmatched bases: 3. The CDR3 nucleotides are TGTGCCAGCAGTGGACTAGCGGGAATGGAGACCCAGTACTTC. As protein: CASSGLAGMETQYF.

The CDR3 protein is CAWSRGLAGQVDTQYF. The CDR3 DNA sequence: TGTGCCTGGAGTCGGGGACTAGCGGGACAAGTGGATACGCAGTATTTT. The chain uses TRBV30 and TRBJ2-3, with TRBD2 identical over 13 bases. V was clipped by 2 bases and J by 6 bases; unmatched bases: 8. This CDR3 has 16 residues. CDR1 is GTSNPN and CDR2 is SVGIG in the germline V gene (reference sequence).

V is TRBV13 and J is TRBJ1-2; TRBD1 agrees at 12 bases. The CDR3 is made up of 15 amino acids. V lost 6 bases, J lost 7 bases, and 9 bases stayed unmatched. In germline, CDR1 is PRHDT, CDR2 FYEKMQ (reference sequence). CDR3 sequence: CASRQTGTGGPGYTF. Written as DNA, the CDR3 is TGTGCCAGCAGGCAAACCGGGACAGGGGGCCCTGGCTACACCTTC.

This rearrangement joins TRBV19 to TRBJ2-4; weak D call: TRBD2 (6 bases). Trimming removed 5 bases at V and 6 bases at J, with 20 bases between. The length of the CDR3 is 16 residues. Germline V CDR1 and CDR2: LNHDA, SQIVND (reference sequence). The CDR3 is CASSSFPGEVRNIQYF. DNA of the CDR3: TGTGCCAGTAGTTCTTTCCCCGGGGAGGTGAGAAACATTCAGTACTTC.

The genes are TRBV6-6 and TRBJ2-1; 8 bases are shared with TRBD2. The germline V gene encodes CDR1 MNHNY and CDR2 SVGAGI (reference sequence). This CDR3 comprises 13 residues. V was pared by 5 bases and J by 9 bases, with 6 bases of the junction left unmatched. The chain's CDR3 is CASSSGSAGEQFF. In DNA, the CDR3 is TGTGCCAGCAGTAGCGGGAGCGCGGGTGAGCAGTTCTTC.

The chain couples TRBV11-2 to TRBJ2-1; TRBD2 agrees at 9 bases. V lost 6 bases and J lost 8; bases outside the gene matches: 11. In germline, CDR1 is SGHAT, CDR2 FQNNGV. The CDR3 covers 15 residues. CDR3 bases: TGTGCCAGCAGAAGACCGGGACTAGCTAGGGATGAGCAGTTCTTC. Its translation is CASRRPGLARDEQFF.

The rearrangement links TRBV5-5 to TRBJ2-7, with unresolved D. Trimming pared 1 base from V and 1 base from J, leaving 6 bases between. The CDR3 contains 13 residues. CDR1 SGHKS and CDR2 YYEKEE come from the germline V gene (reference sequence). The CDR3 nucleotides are TGTGCCAGCAGCTTGTTCAATTCCTACGAGCAGTACTTC. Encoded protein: CASSLFNSYEQYF.

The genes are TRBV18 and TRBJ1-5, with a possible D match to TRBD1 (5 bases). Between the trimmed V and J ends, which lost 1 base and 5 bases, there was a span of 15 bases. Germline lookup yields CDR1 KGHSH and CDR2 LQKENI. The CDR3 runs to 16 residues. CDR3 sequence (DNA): TGTGCCAGCTCACCACGGGGGTCAAACGGCGATCAGCCCCAGCATTTT. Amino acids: CASSPRGSNGDQPQHF.

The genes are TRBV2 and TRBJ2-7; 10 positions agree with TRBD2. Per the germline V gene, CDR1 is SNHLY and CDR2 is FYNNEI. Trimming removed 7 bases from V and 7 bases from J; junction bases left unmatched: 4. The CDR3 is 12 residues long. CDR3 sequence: CASKGLANEQYF. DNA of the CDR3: TGTGCCAGCAAGGGACTAGCGAATGAGCAGTACTTC.

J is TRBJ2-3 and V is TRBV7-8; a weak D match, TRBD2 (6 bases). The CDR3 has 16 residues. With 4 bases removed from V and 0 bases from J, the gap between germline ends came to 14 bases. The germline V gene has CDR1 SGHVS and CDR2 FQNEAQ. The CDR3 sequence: CASSSKRVGSTDTQYF. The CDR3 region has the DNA TGTGCCAGCAGCTCAAAGCGGGTAGGGAGCACAGATACGCAGTATTTT.

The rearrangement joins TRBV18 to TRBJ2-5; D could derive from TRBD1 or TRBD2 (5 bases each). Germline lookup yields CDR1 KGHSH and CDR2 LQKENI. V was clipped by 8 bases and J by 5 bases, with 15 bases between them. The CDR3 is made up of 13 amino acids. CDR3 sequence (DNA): TGTGCCAGCGCCTTGGGTGGGACGGAGACCCAGTACTTC. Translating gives CASALGGTETQYF. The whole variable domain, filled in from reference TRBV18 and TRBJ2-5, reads NAGVMQNPRHLVRRRGQEARLRCSPMKGHSHVYWYRQLPEEGLKFMVYLQKENIIDESGMPKERFSAEFPKEGPSILRIQQVVRGDSAAYFCASALGGTETQYFGPGTRLLVL.

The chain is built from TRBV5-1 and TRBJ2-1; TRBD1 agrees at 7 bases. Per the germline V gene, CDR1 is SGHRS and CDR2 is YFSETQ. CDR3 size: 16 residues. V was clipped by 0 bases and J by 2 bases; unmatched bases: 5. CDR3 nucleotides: TGCGCCAGCAGCTTGGAGGGGGCCCCCCCCTACAATGAGCAGTTCTTC. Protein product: CASSLEGAPPYNEQFF.

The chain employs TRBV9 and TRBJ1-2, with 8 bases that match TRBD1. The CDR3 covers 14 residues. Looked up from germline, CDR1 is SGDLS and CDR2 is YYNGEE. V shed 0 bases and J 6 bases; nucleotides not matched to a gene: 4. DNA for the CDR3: TGTGCCAGCAGCGTAGGATGGACAGGGAATGGCTACACCTTC. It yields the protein CASSVGWTGNGYTF.

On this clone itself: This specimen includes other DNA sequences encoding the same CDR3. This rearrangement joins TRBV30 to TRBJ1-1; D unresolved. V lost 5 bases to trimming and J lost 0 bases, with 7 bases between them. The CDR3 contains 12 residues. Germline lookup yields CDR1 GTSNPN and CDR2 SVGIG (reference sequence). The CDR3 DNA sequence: TGTGCCTGGGGCCGCATGAACACTGAAGCTTTCTTT. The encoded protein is CAWGRMNTEAFF.

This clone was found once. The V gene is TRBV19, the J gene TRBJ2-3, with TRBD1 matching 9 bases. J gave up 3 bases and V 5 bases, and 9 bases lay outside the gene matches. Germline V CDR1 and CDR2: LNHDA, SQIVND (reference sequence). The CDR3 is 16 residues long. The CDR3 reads CASSLLTGGPTDTQYF. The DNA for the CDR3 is TGTGCCAGTAGTCTCCTCACAGGGGGCCCTACAGATACGCAGTATTTT.

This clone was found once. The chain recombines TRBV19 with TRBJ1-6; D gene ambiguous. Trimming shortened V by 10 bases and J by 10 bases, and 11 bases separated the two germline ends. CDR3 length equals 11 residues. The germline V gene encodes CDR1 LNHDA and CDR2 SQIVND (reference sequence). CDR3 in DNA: TGTGCCACTTCCGCAGGATCACCCCTCCACTTT. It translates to CATSAGSPLHF.

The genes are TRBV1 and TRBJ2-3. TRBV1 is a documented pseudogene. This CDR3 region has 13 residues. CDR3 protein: CTSSREPTDTQYF. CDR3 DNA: TGCACCAGCAGCCGGGAACCCACAGATACGCAGTATTTT.

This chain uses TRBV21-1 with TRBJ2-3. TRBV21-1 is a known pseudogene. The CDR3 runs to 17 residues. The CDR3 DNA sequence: TGTGCCAGCAGCAAAGCCTGCCGGGACCGAGGCACAGATACGCAGTATTTT. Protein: CASSKACRDRGTDTQYF.